This T cell receptor (beta chain) is from a study of CXCR3-negative and CXCR3-positive naive CD8 T cells. Per CD8+ T cell subset, triplicate sorts of 300,000 cells each were done. Carrying UMI labels, the TRB cDNA libraries were prepared through 5' RACE. TCRdb re-called the 5' RACE reads and catalogs CDR3 proteins one per entry, DNA excluded. The repertoire table contains tens of thousands of distinct CDR3 sequences. CDR1 and CDR2 (germline): MNHEY, SMNVEV (reference sequence). This CDR3 has 13 amino acids. The sequence was collected from a human donor in good health. Some clones in this sample may be carry-over from other donors' samples. Sequenced: naive CXCR3- CD8+ T cells from blood. Subset noted: CD45RO-CCR7+CD27+CD95- naive CD8+ T cells lacking CXCR3 (TNR3-). This sequence joins TRBV27 and TRBJ2-1. The chain's CDR3 is CASSLSWQHEQFF.